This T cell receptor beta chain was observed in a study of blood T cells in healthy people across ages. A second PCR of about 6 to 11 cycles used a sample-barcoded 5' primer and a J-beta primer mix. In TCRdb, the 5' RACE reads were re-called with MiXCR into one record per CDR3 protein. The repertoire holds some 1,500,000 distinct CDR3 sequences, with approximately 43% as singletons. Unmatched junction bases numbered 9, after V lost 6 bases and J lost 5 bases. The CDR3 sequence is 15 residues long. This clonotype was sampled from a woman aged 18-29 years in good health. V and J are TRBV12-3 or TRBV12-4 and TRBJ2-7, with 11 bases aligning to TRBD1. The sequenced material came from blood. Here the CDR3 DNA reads TGTGCCAGCAGCACCAGGACAGGGGGCAGCGACGAGCAGTACTTC. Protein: CASSTRTGGSDEQYF.